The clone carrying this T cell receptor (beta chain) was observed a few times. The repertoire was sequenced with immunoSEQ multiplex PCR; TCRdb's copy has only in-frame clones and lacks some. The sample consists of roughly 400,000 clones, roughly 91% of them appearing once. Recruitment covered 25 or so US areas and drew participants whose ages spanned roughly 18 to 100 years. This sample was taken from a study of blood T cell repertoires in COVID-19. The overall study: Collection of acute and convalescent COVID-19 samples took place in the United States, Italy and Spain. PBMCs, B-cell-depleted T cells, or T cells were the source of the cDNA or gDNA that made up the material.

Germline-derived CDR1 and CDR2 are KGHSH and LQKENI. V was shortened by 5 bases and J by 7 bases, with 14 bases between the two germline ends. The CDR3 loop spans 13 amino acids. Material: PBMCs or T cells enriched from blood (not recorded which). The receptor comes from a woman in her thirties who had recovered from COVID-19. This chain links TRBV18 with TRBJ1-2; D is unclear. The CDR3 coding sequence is TGTGCCAGCTCAACTCGGAACGGGTTTGGCTACACCTTC. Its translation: CASSTRNGFGYTF.